This T cell receptor (beta chain) derives from a study of chemoradiotherapy in HPV16-positive cancers. Study-wide results and caveats: Functional assays defining HPV-specific T cells used only a couple of HPV16-positive patients. Better recurrence-free survival went with HPV-responsive T-cell expansion in HPV16-positive patients. Candidate HPV-specific clones and E7-related TCR motifs grew in tumor during treatment.

V was shortened by 3 bases and J by 2 bases, with 16 bases between the two germline ends. The germline CDR1 and CDR2 sequences are MNHEY and SMNVEV (reference sequence). CDR3 size: 16 residues. As to this clone: Its specificity is not known.

Using immunoSEQ multiplex PCR, the repertoire was profiled, and TCRdb retains in-frame clones only, with some absent. The data hold approximately 12,000 clones, with around 81% observed a single time. The sample was taken from a patient who underwent chemoradiotherapy. The chain combines TRBV27 with TRBJ2-5, with D perhaps TRBD2 (5 bases). The receptor was isolated from a human donor with HPV-associated anogenital cancer. The CDR3 region is CASSFNLATGQETQYF. CDR3 in DNA: TGTGCCAGCAGTTTCAATCTAGCAACGGGACAAGAGACCCAGTACTTC.